In this sample, the clone carrying this T cell receptor (beta chain) turned up a few times. These data come from a study of blood T cell repertoires in COVID-19. Study-level information: Spain, Italy and the United States supplied samples that represented acute and convalescent COVID-19. From T cells, B-cell-depleted T cells, or PBMCs came the material, which was cDNA or gDNA.

The CDR3 is made up of 16 amino acids. Between the trimmed V and J ends, which lost 4 bases and 3 bases, there was a span of 19 bases. Germline lookup yields CDR1 SGHNT and CDR2 YYREEE (reference sequence). As processed by the authors: Estimated nucleated cell counts came from reference gene primer amplification. Generated by immunoSEQ multiplex PCR, the TCRdb table keeps only in-frame clones and is missing some. Clonal size and the V and J genes are those of that table, whereas D and trimming came from the DNA. The repertoire holds around 270,000 clones, with roughly 90% as singletons. The chain joins TRBV5-4 to TRBJ1-1; tentatively, D is TRBD1 (5 bases). Sequencing was carried out using peripheral blood. The source is a man aged 35 to 55 with acute or convalescent COVID-19. The chain's CDR3 is CASSPGLGGGDTEAFF. In nucleotides, the CDR3 is TGTGCCAGCAGCCCTGGCTTGGGGGGGGGAGACACTGAAGCTTTCTTT.